Given below is one T cell receptor beta chain in context. This sample was included in a study of control samples from healthy donors and cancer patients. This CDR3 comprises 14 residues. Germline values: CDR1 LGHNT, CDR2 FRNRAP. Trimming took off 1 base at V and 3 bases at J, with 4 bases between the two ends. Assay: immunoSEQ multiplex PCR; the TCRdb copy retains only in-frame clones and omits some. The sample consists of 150,000 or so clones, over 85% of them appearing once. The rearrangement links TRBV12-5 to TRBJ1-6; no firm D call. The receptor was isolated from a woman aged 60-70 years in good health. Sequences were obtained from blood. The CDR3 protein is CASGLAFYNSPLHF. The CDR3, as DNA: TGTGCTAGTGGTTTGGCCTTCTATAATTCACCCCTCCACTTT.